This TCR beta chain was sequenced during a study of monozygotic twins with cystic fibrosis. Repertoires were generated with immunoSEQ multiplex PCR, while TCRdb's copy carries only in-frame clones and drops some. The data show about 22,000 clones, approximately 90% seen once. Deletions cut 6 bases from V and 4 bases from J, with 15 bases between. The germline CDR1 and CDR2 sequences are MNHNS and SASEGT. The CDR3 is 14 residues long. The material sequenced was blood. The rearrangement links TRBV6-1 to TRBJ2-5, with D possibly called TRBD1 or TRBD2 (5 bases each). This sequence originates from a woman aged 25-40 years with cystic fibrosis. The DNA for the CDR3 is TGTGCCAGCAGGGACACTAGGACGGTAGAGACCCAGTACTTC. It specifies CASRDTRTVETQYF.